This TCR beta chain was recorded in a study of blood T cell repertoires in COVID-19. Study overall: Donors in the United States, Italy and Spain gave samples during acute or convalescent COVID-19. The cDNA or gDNA used as material had been derived from T cells, B-cell-depleted T cells, or PBMCs.

The CDR3 contains 15 residues. The V gene lost 1 base and the J gene lost 3 bases, with 13 bases spanning the gap. CDR1 and CDR2 from the germline V gene are SGHVS and FNYEAQ. In the source study's methods: Using reference gene primer amplification, nucleated cell counts were estimated. The method was immunoSEQ multiplex PCR; TCRdb's version includes in-frame clones alone and lacks a portion of them. That table furnishes V, J and clone size, whereas the DNA furnished D and trimming. The sample records a few hundred thousand clones, approximately 85% being singletons. The V call is TRBV7-6, the J call TRBJ2-7; D possibly corresponds to TRBD2 (5 bases). Sequenced: peripheral blood. The sequence was collected from a man in his fifties or sixties who had recovered from COVID-19. This CDR3 reads CASSLVSGLLYEQYF. CDR3 DNA sequence: TGTGCCAGCAGCTTAGTTTCGGGATTGCTCTACGAGCAGTACTTC.